A selection of T cell receptor beta chains follows, all from one sample in a study of cytomegalovirus exposure and HLA in healthy donors. Measured with immunoSEQ multiplex PCR; TCRdb has only the in-frame clones, and not every one. Among 65,000 to 85,000 clones listed, 75% to 85% were seen once. What was sequenced was PBMCs. The receptors shown here come from a man in his fifties in good health and CMV-seropositive. Both conserved end residues are part of each CDR3. D genes are given only for firm matches. Clone size is given for some rows only: seen once, a few or many times, or a class if the clone is expanded.

CDR3aa	CDR3nt	abundance	v_gene	j_gene	d_gene
CASSVASGANEQFF	TGTGCCAGCAGCGTCGCTAGCGGGGCTAATGAGCAGTTCTTC	once	TRBV9	TRBJ2-1	TRBD2
CASSLEAITGEPFF	TGCGCCAGCAGCTTGGAGGCCATCACCGGGGAGCCGTTTTTT	-	TRBV5-1	TRBJ2-2	-
CASSESGGADNNEQFF	TGTGCCAGCAGTGAAAGTGGGGGCGCGGATAACAATGAGCAGTTCTTC	once	TRBV25-1	TRBJ2-1	-
CASSVRLAPTGELFF	TGTGCCAGCAGCGTACGACTAGCCCCCACCGGGGAGCTGTTTTTT	-	TRBV14	TRBJ2-2	TRBD2
CASSPYLDSGVYNEQFF	TGTGCCAGCAGCCCGTACCTGGACAGTGGGGTCTACAATGAGCAGTTCTTC	-	TRBV9	TRBJ2-1	-
CASSQHLDRASNEQFF	TGCGCCAGCAGCCAACATTTGGACAGGGCCTCCAATGAGCAGTTCTTC	-	TRBV4-1	TRBJ2-1	TRBD1
CASSAASGSGAQPQHF	TGTGCCAGCAGCGCCGCCTCCGGGTCCGGCGCTCAGCCCCAGCATTTT	-	TRBV7-2	TRBJ1-5	-
CASSWRSAGSYEQYF	TGTGCCAGCAGTTGGCGCTCCGCGGGCTCCTACGAGCAGTACTTC	-	TRBV6-5	TRBJ2-7	-
CASSKEVQDSTPTDTQYF	TGTGCCAGCAGCAAAGAGGTCCAGGACAGCACCCCCACAGATACGCAGTATTTT	few	TRBV21-1	TRBJ2-3	-
CASSLGLPHNEQFF	TGCGCCAGCAGCCTGGGACTACCGCACAATGAGCAGTTCTTC	-	TRBV4-3	TRBJ2-1	TRBD2
CASSPLAGVAGREQFF	TGTGCCAGCAGCCCCTTAGCGGGAGTGGCTGGTCGAGAGCAGTTCTTC	-	TRBV6-4	TRBJ2-1	TRBD2
CASSKTGGYNEQFF	TGTGCCAGCAGCAAGACAGGCGGATACAATGAGCAGTTCTTC	-	TRBV7-9	TRBJ2-1	-
CASSSLAGASYNEQFF	TGCGCCAGCAGCTCCTTAGCGGGAGCCTCCTACAATGAGCAGTTCTTC	-	TRBV5-1	TRBJ2-1	TRBD2
CASSLSSTDTQYF	TGTGCCAGCAGCCTGAGCTCCACAGATACGCAGTATTTT	-	TRBV7-9	TRBJ2-3	-
CASSRRQGNSQYF	TGTGCCAGCAGCAGACGACAGGGAAACAGTCAGTACTTC	-	TRBV9	TRBJ2-4	TRBD1
CASRNTGELFF	TGTGCCAGTCGGAACACCGGGGAGCTGTTTTTT	-	TRBV19	TRBJ2-2	-
CASRATGSGYEQYF	TGTGCCAGCAGGGCGACAGGGTCGGGGTACGAGCAGTACTTC	few	TRBV27	TRBJ2-7	TRBD1
CASSPGIAGYNEQFF	TGCGCCAGCAGCCCGGGGATAGCGGGATACAATGAGCAGTTCTTC	once	TRBV5-1	TRBJ2-1	TRBD2
CASSQERLAGETQYF	TGTGCCAGCAGCCAAGAACGGCTAGCGGGAGAGACCCAGTACTTC	few	TRBV14	TRBJ2-5	TRBD2
CASNGVTTEAFF	TGTGCCAGCAACGGGGTCACAACTGAAGCTTTCTTT	-	TRBV6-5	TRBJ1-1	-
CASSLTTDSNTGELFF	TGCGCCAGCAGCTTAACGACAGACAGTAACACCGGGGAGCTGTTTTTT	once	TRBV5-1	TRBJ2-2	-
CSSSLQGASQPQHF	TGTTCCAGCAGCCTACAGGGGGCGAGTCAGCCCCAGCATTTT	-	TRBV7-9	TRBJ1-5	TRBD1
CASRGLTNEKLFF	TGCGCCAGCAGGGGCCTAACTAATGAAAAACTGTTTTTT	few	TRBV10-2	TRBJ1-4	-
CASTTTLAGGPDTQYF	TGTGCCAGCACCACGACCCTAGCGGGAGGCCCAGATACGCAGTATTTT	-	TRBV7-9	TRBJ2-3	TRBD2
CASSQDPTGQLNEKLFF	TGCGCCAGCAGCCAAGATCCGACCGGACAACTTAATGAAAAACTGTTTTTT	once	TRBV4-1	TRBJ1-4	-
CASSHSYEQYF	TGTGCCAGCAGTCACTCCTACGAGCAGTACTTC	-	TRBV28	TRBJ2-7	-
CASSFWWPLAGGSSTGELFF	TGCGCCAGCAGCTTTTGGTGGCCGCTAGCGGGAGGGTCCAGTACCGGGGAGCTGTTTTTT	once	TRBV5-1	TRBJ2-2	TRBD2
CAISEDSISEAFF	TGTGCCATCAGTGAAGACAGTATTTCTGAAGCTTTCTTT	few	TRBV10-3	TRBJ1-1	-
CASSVQIYNEQFF	TGTGCCAGCAGCGTACAGATTTACAATGAGCAGTTCTTC	-	TRBV9	TRBJ2-1	-
CASSPRERTSRRHEQYF	TGTGCCAGCAGCCCAAGGGAAAGGACTTCCCGAAGGCACGAGCAGTATTTC	-	TRBV7-2	TRBJ2-7	-
CASSPPRLVSFYDNEQFF	TGTGCCAGTAGTCCACCCAGACTCGTTAGTTTCTATGACAATGAGCAGTTCTTC	-	TRBV19	TRBJ2-1	-
CASSPIAAETQYF	TGTGCCAGCTCACCGATAGCGGCAGAGACCCAGTACTTC	-	TRBV18	TRBJ2-5	-
CASSLDQRLAGGTDTQYF	TGTGCCAGCAGCTTAGACCAACGACTAGCGGGAGGCACAGATACGCAGTATTTT	-	TRBV11-3	TRBJ2-3	TRBD2
CASSLNVADRGLSGANVLTF	TGCGCCAGCAGCTTGAATGTGGCGGACAGGGGGTTGTCTGGGGCCAACGTCCTGACTTTC	few	TRBV5-1	TRBJ2-6	TRBD1
CASKSGRAEDEQFF	TGTGCCAGCAAAAGCGGGAGGGCCGAGGATGAGCAGTTCTTC	-	TRBV2	TRBJ2-1	TRBD2
CASSLWASYNEQFF	TGTGCCAGCAGTTTGTGGGCCTCCTACAATGAGCAGTTCTTC	few	TRBV6-5	TRBJ2-1	-
CASQSPGRGYGYTF	TGTGCCAGTCAATCCCCTGGGAGAGGCTATGGCTACACCTTC	once	TRBV5-4	TRBJ1-2	-
CASKGDYGYTF	TGTGCCAGTAAAGGGGACTATGGCTACACCTTC	-	TRBV6-5	TRBJ1-2	-
CASSLDWAGNEQFF	TGCGCCAGCAGCTTGGATTGGGCGGGGAATGAGCAGTTCTTC	-	TRBV5-1	TRBJ2-1	-
CASSTTGKFNEQYF	TGTGCCAGCAGTACGACAGGGAAATTTAACGAGCAGTACTTC	-	TRBV27	TRBJ2-7	TRBD1
CASKRPSGSGNEQFF	TGTGCCAGCAAACGCCCTAGCGGGAGCGGCAATGAGCAGTTCTTC	once	TRBV27	TRBJ2-1	TRBD2
CASSTGTELNYGYTF	TGTGCCAGCAGCACCGGGACTGAACTCAACTATGGCTACACCTTC	few	TRBV7-8	TRBJ1-2	-
CAWRGRGRELFF	TGTGCCTGGAGGGGCAGGGGGCGGGAGCTGTTTTTT	-	TRBV30	TRBJ2-2	TRBD1
CASRVAGGYGQFF	TGTGCCAGCAGAGTAGCGGGAGGGTATGGGCAGTTCTTC	-	TRBV6-5	TRBJ2-1	TRBD2
CASTQRGLPAYEQYF	TGTGCCAGCACCCAGCGAGGTCTTCCAGCCTACGAGCAGTACTTC	once	TRBV6-6	TRBJ2-7	-